This T cell receptor (beta chain) derives from a study of T cells after yellow fever vaccination. Study conclusions and caveats: Of the clonotypes, a small share occurred in both CD4 and CD8 compartments. Most primary-vaccination clones recurred post-booster (approximately 96% CD4, about 90% CD8). FACS-sorted repertoires could contain abundant clonotypes contaminating from the bulk population.

A 5'RACE template-switching step, the method used to make TCR cDNA, added a universal primer site and UMIs. Each CDR3 protein gets one entry after TCRdb re-called the 5' RACE reads with MiXCR. The sample yields some 390,000 distinct CDR3 sequences, around 20% seen once. V was pared by 3 bases and J by 6 bases, with 12 bases between. This CDR3 has 13 amino acids. Germline lookup yields CDR1 PRHDT and CDR2 FYEKMQ (reference sequence). This clonotype was seen many times. Its antigen is not identified. Sequenced material: PBMCs, taken before the yellow fever booster vaccination. The sequence came from a man younger than 35 who received the YFV17D yellow fever vaccine. The chain couples TRBV13 to TRBJ2-7; a weak D match, TRBD1 (6 bases). The CDR3 loop is CASSLQGSSEQYV. CDR3 DNA sequence: TGTGCCAGCAGCTTGCAGGGGTCCAGCGAGCAGTACGTC.